A selection of T cell receptor beta chains follows, all from one sample in a study of CXCR3-negative and CXCR3-positive naive CD8 T cells. TCRdb re-analyzed the 5' RACE reads; it lists each CDR3 protein once, without DNA. The sample table includes thousands of distinct CDR3 sequences. The sequenced material came from naive CXCR3- CD8+ T cells from blood. These receptors were obtained from a human donor in good health. Some clones in this sample may be carry-over from other donors' samples. Both conserved end residues are part of each CDR3. Clone size is shown for a subset of rows, as once, few, many or a class of expanded clone.

v_gene	j_gene	abundance	len	CDR3aa
TRBV29-1	TRBJ2-7	-	13	CSVDRDSPSGQYF
TRBV5-1	TRBJ2-5	-	15	CASSLEARAGETQYF
TRBV5-5	TRBJ1-6	medium-sized	12	CASDKDNSPLHF
TRBV24-1	TRBJ2-1	-	13	CATSAERYNDQFF
TRBV11-2	TRBJ2-1	-	18	CASSFPARLAGGNNEQFF
TRBV12-3/TRBV12-4	TRBJ1-3	-	15	CASRLLQGSGNTIYF
TRBV20-1	TRBJ1-2	medium-sized	13	CSVTDVEGYGYTF
TRBV5-1	TRBJ2-3	medium-sized	14	CASSSLADTDTQYF
TRBV28	TRBJ2-5	-	14	CASSYQPPGETQYF
TRBV7-6	TRBJ2-3	medium-sized	17	CASSLAALGTSTDTQYF
TRBV15	TRBJ1-6	-	14	CATTTGENNSPLHF
TRBV27	TRBJ2-1	medium-sized	14	CASSLYRGHNEQFF
TRBV2	TRBJ2-7	-	14	CASSPRDTFYEQYF
TRBV6-6	TRBJ2-1	medium-sized	16	CASSQRELAGNNEQFF
TRBV6-2/TRBV6-3	TRBJ2-1	-	15	CASSSGTSGIDEQFF